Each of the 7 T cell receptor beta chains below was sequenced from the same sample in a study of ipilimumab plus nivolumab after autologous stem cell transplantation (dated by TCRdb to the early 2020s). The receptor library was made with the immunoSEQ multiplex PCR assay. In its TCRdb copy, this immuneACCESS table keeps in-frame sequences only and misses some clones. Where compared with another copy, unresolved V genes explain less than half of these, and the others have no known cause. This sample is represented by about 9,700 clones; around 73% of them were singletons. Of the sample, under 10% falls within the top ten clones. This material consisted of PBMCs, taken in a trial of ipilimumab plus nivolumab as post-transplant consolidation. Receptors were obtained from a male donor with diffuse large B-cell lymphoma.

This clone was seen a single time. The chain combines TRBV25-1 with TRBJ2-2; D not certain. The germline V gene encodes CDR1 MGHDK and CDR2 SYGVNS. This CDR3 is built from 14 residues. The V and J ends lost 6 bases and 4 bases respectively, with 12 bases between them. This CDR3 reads CASSSQEITGELFF. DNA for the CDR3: TGTGCCAGCAGCAGCCAGGAAATCACCGGGGAGCTGTTTTTT.

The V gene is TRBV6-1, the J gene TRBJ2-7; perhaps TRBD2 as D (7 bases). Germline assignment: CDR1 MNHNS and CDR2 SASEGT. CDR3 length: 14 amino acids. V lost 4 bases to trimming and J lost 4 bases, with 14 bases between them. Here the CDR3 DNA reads TGTGCCAGCAGTGTGCGGGGGCCCCTTTACGAGCAGTACTTC. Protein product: CASSVRGPLYEQYF.

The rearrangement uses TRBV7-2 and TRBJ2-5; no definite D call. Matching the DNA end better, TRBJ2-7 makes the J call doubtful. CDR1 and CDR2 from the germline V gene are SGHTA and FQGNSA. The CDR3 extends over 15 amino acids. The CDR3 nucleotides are TGTGCCAGCAGCTTCCACGGCTCGGGTGGGTACGAGCAGTACTTC. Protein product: CASSFHGSGGYEQYF.

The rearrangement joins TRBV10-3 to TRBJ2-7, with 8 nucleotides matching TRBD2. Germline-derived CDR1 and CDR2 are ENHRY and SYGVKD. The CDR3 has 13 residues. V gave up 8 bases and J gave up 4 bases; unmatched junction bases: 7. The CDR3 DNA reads TGTGCCATCGGGGGGACTAGTCGGTACGAGCAGTACTTC. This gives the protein CAIGGTSRYEQYF.

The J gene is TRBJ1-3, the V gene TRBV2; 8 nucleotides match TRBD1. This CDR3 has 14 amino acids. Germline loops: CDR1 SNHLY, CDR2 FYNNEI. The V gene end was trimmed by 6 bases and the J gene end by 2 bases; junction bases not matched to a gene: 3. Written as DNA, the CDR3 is TGTGCCAGCAGGGACAGGGTAGCTGGAAACACCATATATTTT. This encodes CASRDRVAGNTIYF.

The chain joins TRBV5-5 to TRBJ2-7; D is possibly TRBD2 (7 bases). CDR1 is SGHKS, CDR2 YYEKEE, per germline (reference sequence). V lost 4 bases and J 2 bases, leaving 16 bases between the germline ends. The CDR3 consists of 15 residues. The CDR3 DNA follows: TGTGCCAGCAGCCTAGGAGGGGGGGCCACCTACGAGCAGTACTTC. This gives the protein CASSLGGGATYEQYF.

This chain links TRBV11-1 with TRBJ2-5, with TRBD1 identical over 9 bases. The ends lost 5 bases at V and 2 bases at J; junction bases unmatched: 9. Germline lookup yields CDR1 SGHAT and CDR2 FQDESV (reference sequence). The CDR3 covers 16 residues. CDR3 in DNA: TGTGCCAGCAGCATCGGGACAGGGTGGAATCAAGAGACCCAGTACTTC. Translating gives CASSIGTGWNQETQYF.